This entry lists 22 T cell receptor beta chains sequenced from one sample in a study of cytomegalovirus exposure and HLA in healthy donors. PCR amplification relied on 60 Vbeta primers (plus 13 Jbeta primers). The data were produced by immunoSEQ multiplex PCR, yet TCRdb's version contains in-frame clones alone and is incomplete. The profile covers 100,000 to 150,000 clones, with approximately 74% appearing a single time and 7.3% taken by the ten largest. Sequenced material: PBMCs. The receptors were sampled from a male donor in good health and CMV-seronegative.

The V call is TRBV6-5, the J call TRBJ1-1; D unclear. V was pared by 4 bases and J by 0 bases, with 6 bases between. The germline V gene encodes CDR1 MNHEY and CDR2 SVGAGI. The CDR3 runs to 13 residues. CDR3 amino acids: CASSFSVNTEAFF. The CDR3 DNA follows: TGTGCCAGCAGTTTTTCAGTGAACACTGAAGCTTTCTTT.

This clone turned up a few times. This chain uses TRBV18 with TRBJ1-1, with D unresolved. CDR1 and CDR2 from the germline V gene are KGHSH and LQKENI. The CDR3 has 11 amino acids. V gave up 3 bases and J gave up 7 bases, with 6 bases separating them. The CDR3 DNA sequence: TGTGCCAGCTCACCCCCGGGTGAAGCTTTCTTT. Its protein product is CASSPPGEAFF. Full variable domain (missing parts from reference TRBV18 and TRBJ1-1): NAGVMQNPRHLVRRRGQEARLRCSPMKGHSHVYWYRQLPEEGLKFMVYLQKENIIDESGMPKERFSAEFPKEGPSILRIQQVVRGDSAAYFCASSPPGEAFFGQGTRLTVV.

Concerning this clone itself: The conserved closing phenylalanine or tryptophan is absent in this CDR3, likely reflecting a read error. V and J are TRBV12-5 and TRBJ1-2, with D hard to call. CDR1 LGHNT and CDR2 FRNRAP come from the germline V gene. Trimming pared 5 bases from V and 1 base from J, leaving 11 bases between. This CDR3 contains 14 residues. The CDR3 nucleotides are TGTGCTAGTGGTATGGACGGAAGTAACTATGGCTACACCTCC. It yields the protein CASGMDGSNYGYTS.

The CDR3 region is CASSIRRDSMNTEAFF. CDR3 sequence (DNA): TGTGCCAGTAGTATCCGGAGGGACAGCATGAACACTGAAGCTTTCTTT. V usage is TRBV19 and J usage is TRBJ1-1; 7 bases match TRBD1. This CDR3 has 16 amino acids. With V trimmed by 3 bases and J by 0 bases, 7 bases remained unmatched. Germline CDR1 LNHDA, CDR2 SQIVND (reference sequence).

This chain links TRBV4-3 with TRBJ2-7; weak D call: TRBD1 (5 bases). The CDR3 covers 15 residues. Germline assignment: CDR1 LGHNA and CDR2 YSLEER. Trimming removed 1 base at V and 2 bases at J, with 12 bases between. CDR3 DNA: TGCGCCAGCAGCCAAGCGAACGCAGGGACCTACGAGCAGTACTTC. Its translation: CASSQANAGTYEQYF.

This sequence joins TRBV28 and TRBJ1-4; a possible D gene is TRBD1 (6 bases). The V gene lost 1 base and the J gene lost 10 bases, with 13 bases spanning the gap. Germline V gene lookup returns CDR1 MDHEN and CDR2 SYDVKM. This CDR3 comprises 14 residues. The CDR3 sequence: CASSLSGGGGKLFF. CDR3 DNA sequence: TGTGCCAGCAGTTTATCGGGGGGCGGGGGAAAACTGTTTTTT.

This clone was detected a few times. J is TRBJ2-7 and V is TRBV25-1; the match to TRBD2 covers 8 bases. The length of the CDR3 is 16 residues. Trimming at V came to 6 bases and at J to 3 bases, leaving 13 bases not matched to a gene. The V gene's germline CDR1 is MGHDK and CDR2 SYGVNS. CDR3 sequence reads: CASRTLLAGCNYEQYF. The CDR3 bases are TGTGCCAGCAGGACCCTTTTAGCGGGATGCAACTACGAGCAGTACTTC.

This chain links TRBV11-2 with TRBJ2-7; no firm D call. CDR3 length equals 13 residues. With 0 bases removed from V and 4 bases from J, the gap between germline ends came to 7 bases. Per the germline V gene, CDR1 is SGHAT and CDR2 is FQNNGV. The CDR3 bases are TGTGCCAGCAGCTTAGAGGTCCAGTACGAGCAGTACTTC. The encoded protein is CASSLEVQYEQYF.

The CDR3, as DNA: TGTGCCAGCAGCTCGAAGGACAGCTCGAGCTCCTACGAGCAGTACTTC. Residues: CASSSKDSSSSYEQYF. The rearrangement uses TRBV9 and TRBJ2-7, with a possible D match to TRBD1 (6 bases). Looked up from germline, CDR1 is SGDLS and CDR2 is YYNGEE. The CDR3 sequence is 16 residues long. V was trimmed by 4 bases and J by 0 bases, leaving 17 bases between them.

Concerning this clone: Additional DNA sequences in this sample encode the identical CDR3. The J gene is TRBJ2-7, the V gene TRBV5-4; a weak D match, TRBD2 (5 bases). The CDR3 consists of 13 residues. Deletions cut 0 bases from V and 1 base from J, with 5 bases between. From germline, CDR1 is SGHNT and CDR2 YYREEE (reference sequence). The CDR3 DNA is TGTGCCAGCAGCTTGGCGGGGTCCTACGAGCAGTACTTC. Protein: CASSLAGSYEQYF.

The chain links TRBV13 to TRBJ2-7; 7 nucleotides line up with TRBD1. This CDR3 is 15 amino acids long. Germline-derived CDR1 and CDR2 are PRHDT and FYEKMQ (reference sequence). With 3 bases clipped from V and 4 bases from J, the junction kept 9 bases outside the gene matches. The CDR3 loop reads CASSLRRGQRYEQYF. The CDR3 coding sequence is TGTGCCAGCAGCTTGAGAAGGGGGCAGCGGTACGAGCAGTACTTC.

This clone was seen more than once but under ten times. The CDR3 DNA reads as TGTGCCAGCAGAAGGCCTAGTCAGCCCCAGCATTTT. Amino acid sequence: CASRRPSQPQHF. This chain joins TRBV6-4 and TRBJ1-5, with D hard to call. Per germline, CDR1 MRHNA and CDR2 SNTAGT. Trimming took off 6 bases at V and 6 bases at J, with 9 bases between the two ends. The CDR3 loop spans 12 amino acids.

Written as DNA, the CDR3 is TGTGCCAGCAGCTTCACTAGCGGGGGCACGGATGAGCAGTTCTTC. Its translation: CASSFTSGGTDEQFF. This rearrangement joins TRBV11-3 to TRBJ2-1, with 11 bases identical to TRBD2. CDR1 is SGHNT and CDR2 is YENEEA in the germline V gene. Trimming cost V 3 bases and J 8 bases; bases outside gene matches: 6. The CDR3 is made up of 15 amino acids.

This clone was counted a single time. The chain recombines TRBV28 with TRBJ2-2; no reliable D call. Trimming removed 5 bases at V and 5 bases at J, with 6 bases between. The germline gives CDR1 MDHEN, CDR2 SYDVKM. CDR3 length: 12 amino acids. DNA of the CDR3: TGTGCCAGCAGTACCCGGACCGGGGAGCTGTTTTTT. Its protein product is CASSTRTGELFF.

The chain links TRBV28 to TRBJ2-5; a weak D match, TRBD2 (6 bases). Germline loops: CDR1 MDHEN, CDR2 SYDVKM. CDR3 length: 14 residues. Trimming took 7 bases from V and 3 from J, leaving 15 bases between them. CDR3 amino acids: CASTLGDWKETQYF. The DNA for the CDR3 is TGTGCCAGCACCCTAGGGGACTGGAAAGAGACCCAGTACTTC.

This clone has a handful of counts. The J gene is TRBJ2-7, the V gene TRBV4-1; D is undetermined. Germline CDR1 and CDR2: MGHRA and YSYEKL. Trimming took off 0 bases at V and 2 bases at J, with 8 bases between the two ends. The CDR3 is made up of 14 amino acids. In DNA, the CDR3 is TGCGCCAGCAGCCAAGACCCGGTGACCTACGAGCAGTACTTC. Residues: CASSQDPVTYEQYF.

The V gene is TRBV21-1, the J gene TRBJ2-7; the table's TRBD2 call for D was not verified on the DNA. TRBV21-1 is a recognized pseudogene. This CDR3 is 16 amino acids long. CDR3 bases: TGTGCCAGCAGCAAATCATTGAGGACTAGAGCCTACGAGCAGTACTTC. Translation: CASSKSLRTRAYEQYF.

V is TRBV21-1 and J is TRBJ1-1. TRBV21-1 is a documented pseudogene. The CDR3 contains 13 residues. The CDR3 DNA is TGTGCCAGCAGCAAAGGGGAGGGGGCTGAAGCTTTCTTT. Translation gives CASSKGEGAEAFF.

The CDR3 spells CASSLAPREPQHF. The CDR3 nucleotides are TGTGCCAGTAGCCTGGCCCCTCGGGAGCCCCAGCATTTT. This chain joins TRBV19 and TRBJ1-5; D gene uncertain. The germline CDR1 and CDR2 sequences are LNHDA and SQIVND (reference sequence). Trimming took 6 bases from V and 8 from J, leaving 14 bases between them. The CDR3 contains 13 residues.

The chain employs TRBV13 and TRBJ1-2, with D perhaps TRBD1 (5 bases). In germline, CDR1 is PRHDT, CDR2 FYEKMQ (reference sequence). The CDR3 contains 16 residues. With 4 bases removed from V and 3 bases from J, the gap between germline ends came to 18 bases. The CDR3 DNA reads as TGTGCCAGCAGCTCGGGACTGGGATATATGGACTATGGCTACACCTTC. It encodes CASSSGLGYMDYGYTF.

For the CDR3, the DNA is TGCGCCAGCAGCACCCACAGGGGCTATGAAGCTTTCTTT. This gives the protein CASSTHRGYEAFF. J is TRBJ1-1 and V is TRBV4-1, with 7 bases aligning to TRBD1. This CDR3 is built from 13 residues. Looked up from germline, CDR1 is MGHRA and CDR2 is YSYEKL. The ends lost 5 bases at V and 7 bases at J; junction bases unmatched: 7.

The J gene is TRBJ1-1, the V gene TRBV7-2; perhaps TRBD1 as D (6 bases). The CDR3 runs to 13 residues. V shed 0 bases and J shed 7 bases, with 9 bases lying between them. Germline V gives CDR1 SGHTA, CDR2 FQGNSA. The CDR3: CASSLAGAVEAFF. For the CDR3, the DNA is TGTGCCAGCAGCTTAGCGGGGGCAGTTGAAGCTTTCTTT.